The 29 T cell receptor beta chains given below trace back to one sample, sequenced in a study of T cells in Graves' hyperthyroidism and ophthalmopathy. Amplification targeted TCR beta CDR3 regions from RNA transcripts. Initially, a first-round RT-PCR of the TCR CDR3 employed the HTBI primer set. TCRdb called the multiplex PCR reads again in MiXCR, with one record for every CDR3 protein. Found here are about 640,000 distinct CDR3 sequences, around 21% of them singletons; the top ten hold roughly 30%. Material: blood. These receptors were taken from a man aged 25-45 years with Graves' ophthalmopathy.

The table lists this clonotype with a few counts. V and J are TRBV6-1 and TRBJ1-1; no reliable D call. The CDR3 is 15 amino acids. V lost 6 bases and J 4 bases, leaving 18 bases between the germline ends. CDR1 is MNHNS, CDR2 SASEGT, per germline. CDR3 protein: CASSLRWTGGTEAFF. The CDR3 DNA follows: TGTGCCAGCAGCCTCAGGTGGACGGGAGGCACTGAAGCTTTCTTT.

The rearrangement joins TRBV4-1 to TRBJ1-5, with TRBD1 identical over 7 bases. The germline CDR1 and CDR2 sequences are MGHRA and YSYEKL. J was trimmed by 7 bases and V by 4 bases; bases with no gene match: 10. CDR3 length equals 15 residues. DNA for the CDR3: TGCGCCAGCAGCCCAGGCGGGAAACAGGGGCAGCCCCAGCATTTT. Translating gives CASSPGGKQGQPQHF.

This clonotype appeared a few times. V gene TRBV29-1 combines with J gene TRBJ2-3, with 10 bases fitting TRBD1. The V and J ends lost 6 bases and 2 bases, in that order; junction bases with no gene match: 5. The CDR3 spans 14 residues. CDR1 SQVTM and CDR2 ANQGSEA come from the germline V gene. This CDR3 reads CSVLTGGATDTQYF. The CDR3 DNA reads TGCAGCGTCCTGACAGGGGGCGCCACAGATACGCAGTATTTT.

In its sample, this clonotype was seen a few times. The rearrangement joins TRBV2 to TRBJ2-3; the D call may be TRBD1 or TRBD2 (6 bases each). This CDR3 region has 14 residues. Trimming took 0 bases from V and 8 from J, leaving 12 bases between them. Looked up from germline, CDR1 is SNHLY and CDR2 is FYNNEI. CDR3 nucleotide sequence: TGTGCCAGCAGTGAAGCGGGGGGCGGTGGTACGCAGTATTTT. The encoded protein is CASSEAGGGGTQYF.

The V and J genes are TRBV28 and TRBJ2-7; D not resolved. The ends were cut back, 5 bases at V and 6 bases at J, with 17 bases in the middle. The CDR3 is 14 residues long. Per the germline V gene, CDR1 is MDHEN and CDR2 is SYDVKM. DNA of the CDR3: TGTGCCAGCAGTAGGACCCTGGGGAAAGGCGAGCAGTACTTC. Translated, it gives CASSRTLGKGEQYF.

This clonotype was found a few times. This sequence joins TRBV27 and TRBJ2-1, with D perhaps given as TRBD1 or TRBD2 (5 bases each). CDR3 length: 15 residues. In germline, CDR1 is MNHEY, CDR2 SMNVEV (reference sequence). Between the trimmed V and J ends, which lost 3 bases and 5 bases, there was a span of 14 bases. The CDR3 loop is CASSFRDGWNNEQFF. The CDR3, as DNA: TGTGCCAGCAGTTTCCGGGACGGGTGGAACAATGAGCAGTTCTTC.

This clonotype was counted only a few times. The rearrangement links TRBV4-2 to TRBJ2-3; 14 bases line up with TRBD2. The V and J ends lost 0 bases and 5 bases, in that order; junction bases with no gene match: 7. The CDR3 spans 18 residues. Germline V gene sequence: CDR1 LGHNA, CDR2 YNFKEQ. The CDR3 loop reads CASSQDRGLAGVGDTQYF. The CDR3 DNA reads as TGTGCCAGCAGCCAAGATCGGGGACTAGCGGGAGTGGGAGATACGCAGTATTTT.

In this sample, this clonotype turned up many times. This rearrangement joins TRBV12-3 or TRBV12-4 to TRBJ1-1, with D perhaps TRBD1 (5 bases). The CDR3 has 16 amino acids. V was trimmed by 3 bases and J by 0 bases, leaving 14 bases between them. The CDR3 region is CASSFGGGLMNTEAFF. CDR3 sequence (DNA): TGTGCCAGCAGTTTTGGGGGAGGGCTTATGAACACTGAAGCTTTCTTT.

J is TRBJ2-1 and V is TRBV9; the match to TRBD2 covers 12 bases. Germline lookup yields CDR1 SGDLS and CDR2 YYNGEE. The CDR3 length is 16 residues. With 3 bases clipped from V and 0 bases from J, the junction kept 1 base outside the gene matches. The CDR3 here is CASSELAGGSYNEQFF. CDR3 nucleotides: TGTGCCAGCAGCGAACTAGCGGGAGGCTCCTACAATGAGCAGTTCTTC.

This clonotype was picked up many times. The chain recombines TRBV12-3 or TRBV12-4 with TRBJ1-5, with D maybe TRBD1 (6 bases). V was trimmed by 1 base and J by 4 bases, leaving 14 bases between them. The CDR3 sequence is 16 residues long. CDR3 in DNA: TGTGCCAGCAGTTTAGGTTCCAGGGGCCTAAATCAGCCCCAGCATTTT. Amino acid sequence: CASSLGSRGLNQPQHF.

To note about this clonotype: A read error is possible here, since a much larger clone lies one base away. The rearrangement uses TRBV5-5 and TRBJ2-7; D is undetermined. CDR1 and CDR2 (germline): SGHKS, YYEKEE (reference sequence). CDR3 length: 14 residues. Trimming stripped 4 bases from V and 3 bases from J, with 14 bases between. DNA for the CDR3: TGTGCCAGCAGCGACCGGTCGCTTGTCTACGAGCAGTACTTC. Encoded protein: CASSDRSLVYEQYF.

The chain uses TRBV27 and TRBJ2-7; TRBD1 aligns across 9 bases. The CDR3 is made up of 15 amino acids. After removal of 5 bases from V and 4 bases from J, the junction contained 9 bases not matched to a gene. CDR1 is MNHEY and CDR2 is SMNVEV in the germline V gene (reference sequence). CDR3 nucleotide sequence: TGTGCCAGCAGTCAATACCGGGACAGGGCTTACGAGCAGTACTTC. The encoded protein is CASSQYRDRAYEQYF.

The CDR3 loop reads CASGGLPRSGNTIYF. The CDR3 DNA follows: TGTGCCAGCGGGGGACTCCCGCGCTCTGGAAACACCATATATTTT. The chain joins TRBV28 to TRBJ1-3; possible D gene TRBD1, 5 bases. This CDR3 has 15 amino acids. The germline gives CDR1 MDHEN, CDR2 SYDVKM. The V end was cut by 8 bases, the J end by 0 bases, with 14 bases between.

Ten or more counts support this clonotype. V and J are TRBV6-1 and TRBJ2-5, with 9 bases fitting TRBD2. J was trimmed by 1 base and V by 5 bases; bases with no gene match: 14. The CDR3 loop spans 18 amino acids. The germline V gene encodes CDR1 MNHNS and CDR2 SASEGT. The CDR3, as DNA: TGTGCCAGCAGTTATTGGCTAGCGGGAACCGCGATCCAAGAGACCCAGTACTTC. Translation: CASSYWLAGTAIQETQYF.

This clonotype was seen at least ten times. The chain carries TRBV20-1 and TRBJ2-3; 15 nucleotides match TRBD2. The V and J ends lost 5 bases and 3 bases, in that order; junction bases with no gene match: 9. This CDR3 spans 17 amino acids. Germline assignment: CDR1 DFQATT and CDR2 SNEGSKA (reference sequence). The CDR3 nucleotides read TGCAGTGCTCACCGAGGACTAGCGGGAGGGTTGACAGATACGCAGTATTTT. It encodes CSAHRGLAGGLTDTQYF.

This CDR3 reads CASSEAETPETQYF. CDR3 sequence (DNA): TGTGCCAGCAGTGAAGCGGAGACCCCGGAGACCCAGTACTTC. The rearrangement uses TRBV2 and TRBJ2-5; no firm D call. CDR3 length equals 14 residues. Between the trimmed V and J ends, which lost 0 bases and 5 bases, there was a span of 10 bases. Germline values: CDR1 SNHLY, CDR2 FYNNEI.

This clonotype appeared many times. V and J are TRBV5-1 and TRBJ2-7, with D tentatively TRBD2 (6 bases). V was clipped by 3 bases and J by 6 bases, with 16 bases between them. The CDR3 contains 14 residues. Germline V gene sequence: CDR1 SGHRS, CDR2 YFSETQ. CDR3 residues: CASSSTSRAAEQYF. The CDR3 coding sequence is TGCGCCAGCAGCTCCACTAGCCGGGCTGCCGAGCAGTACTTC.

This clonotype was seen more than once but under ten times. The chain joins TRBV19 to TRBJ2-3; 7 bases are a match to TRBD1. In germline, CDR1 is LNHDA, CDR2 SQIVND (reference sequence). This CDR3 comprises 15 residues. J gave up 1 base and V 3 bases, and 4 bases lay outside the gene matches. The CDR3 spells CASSIRDSRTDTQYF. As DNA, the CDR3 is TGTGCCAGTAGTATCCGGGACAGCCGCACAGATACGCAGTATTTT.

This clonotype was counted at least ten times. The chain is built from TRBV15 and TRBJ2-1; TRBD2 aligns across 8 bases. Germline V gene sequence: CDR1 LNHNV, CDR2 YYDKDF (reference sequence). The CDR3 extends over 15 amino acids. The junction had 0 bases not matched to a gene; V was cut back by 0 bases and J by 2 bases. CDR3 amino acids: CATSREAGAYNEQFF. The CDR3, as DNA: TGTGCCACCAGCAGAGAAGCGGGAGCCTACAATGAGCAGTTCTTC.

Here the CDR3 reads CASSHREGLSHEQFF. In DNA, the CDR3 is TGTGCCAGCAGCCACCGGGAGGGCCTTTCTCATGAGCAGTTCTTC. The genes are TRBV14 and TRBJ2-1; 8 bases agree with TRBD2. Trimming at V came to 3 bases and at J to 8 bases, leaving 9 bases not matched to a gene. The CDR3 spans 15 residues. Germline loops: CDR1 SGHDN, CDR2 FVKESK.

This chain joins TRBV9 and TRBJ2-2; possibly TRBD2 for D (5 bases). Germline CDR1 SGDLS, CDR2 YYNGEE. CDR3 length: 16 amino acids. Trimming left V 0 bases short and J 0 bases short, with 9 bases between. Here the CDR3 reads CASSVEGSANTGELFF. CDR3 DNA sequence: TGTGCCAGCAGCGTAGAAGGGAGCGCGAACACCGGGGAGCTGTTTTTT.

The J gene is TRBJ2-7, the V gene TRBV3-1; D tentatively reads TRBD1 or TRBD2 (6 bases each). V was trimmed by 4 bases and J by 6 bases, leaving 10 bases between them. This CDR3 is built from 12 residues. CDR1 and CDR2 from the germline V gene are LGHDT and YNNKEL (reference sequence). CDR3 sequence reads: CASSPPGAEQYF. CDR3 nucleotides: TGTGCCAGCAGCCCACCGGGGGCCGAGCAGTACTTC.

The chain carries TRBV5-1 and TRBJ2-7; TRBD2 aligns across 13 bases. V was pared by 0 bases and J by 5 bases, with 2 bases of the junction left unmatched. CDR1 is SGHRS and CDR2 is YFSETQ in the germline V gene. The CDR3 has 15 residues. The CDR3 DNA reads TGCGCCAGCAGCTTGGCAGGACTAGCGGGAGACGAGCAGTACTTC. Translated, it gives CASSLAGLAGDEQYF.

This clonotype occurred a few times. V and J are TRBV12-3 or TRBV12-4 and TRBJ1-5; no clear D gene. Trimming removed 1 base from V and 0 bases from J, with 16 bases in between. The CDR3 runs 18 residues. CDR3: CASSLVGSTVYSNQPQHF. The CDR3 DNA follows: TGTGCCAGCAGTTTAGTTGGTAGCACAGTGTATAGCAATCAGCCCCAGCATTTT.

As concerns this clonotype: This sequence may be a read error, since a much larger clone differs from it by one base. The CDR3 DNA reads TGTGCCAGCACTCTTTCGACCCCGGGATTGGTCGGGGAGCTGTTTTTT. Protein: CASTLSTPGLVGELFF. The chain employs TRBV12-3 or TRBV12-4 and TRBJ2-2; maybe TRBD2 (5 bases). The CDR3 loop spans 16 amino acids. The ends were cut back, 7 bases at V and 7 bases at J, with 22 bases in the middle.

This clonotype was counted only a few times. The chain carries TRBV14 and TRBJ2-1; possibly TRBD2 for D (6 bases). In germline, CDR1 is SGHDN, CDR2 FVKESK. The CDR3 has 17 amino acids. V lost 0 bases to trimming and J lost 4 bases, with 16 bases between them. The CDR3 region has the DNA TGTGCCAGCAGCCAAGACATGGGCGGGATCGGGTACAATGAGCAGTTCTTC. Its translation is CASSQDMGGIGYNEQFF.

This clonotype has a count of ten or more. The chain uses TRBV7-9 and TRBJ2-7; D is uncertain. The V gene lost 4 bases and the J gene lost 2 bases, with 6 bases spanning the gap. The CDR3 has 12 residues. Germline lookup yields CDR1 SEHNR and CDR2 FQNEAQ (reference sequence). In DNA, the CDR3 is TGTGCCAGCAGCTATAATCCCTACGAGCAGTACTTC. Translated, it gives CASSYNPYEQYF. The variable domain in full, with the rest retrieved from reference TRBV7-9 and TRBJ2-7, is DTGVSQNPRHKITKRGQNVTFRCDPISEHNRLYWYRQTLGQGPEFLTYFQNEAQLEKSRLLSDRFSAERPKGSFSTLEIQRTEQGDSAMYLCASSYNPYEQYFGPGTRLTVT.

As to this clonotype: Possible read error: a much larger clone is one base away. The chain has TRBV5-1 and TRBJ2-7; 9 nucleotides line up with TRBD2. This CDR3 region has 15 residues. The trim removed 0 bases at V and 6 bases at J, leaving 7 bases unmatched. The germline CDR1 and CDR2 sequences are SGHRS and YFSETQ. CDR3 region: CASSLDSGGSCEQYF. CDR3 nucleotides: TGCGCCAGCAGCTTGGATAGCGGGGGCAGCTGCGAGCAGTACTTC.

The chain uses TRBV4-2 and TRBJ2-1; 13 bases align to TRBD2. V shed 4 bases and J 1 base; nucleotides not matched to a gene: 13. The CDR3 has 20 residues. The germline CDR1 and CDR2 sequences are LGHNA and YNFKEQ. The CDR3 DNA reads as TGTGCCAGCAGCCCACGGACTAGCGGGAGCCAAGTGGGATCCTACAATGAGCAGTTCTTC. Translated: CASSPRTSGSQVGSYNEQFF.